The sequence of this TCR beta chain was determined in a study of response to subunit inactivated influenza vaccine. The V gene's germline CDR1 is SGHDN and CDR2 FVKESK. Trimming pared 0 bases from V and 1 base from J, leaving 10 bases between. The CDR3 covers 15 residues. Regarding this clonotype: What it binds is not known.

Findings and limits, study-wide: Few additional T cells are recruited per seasonal influenza vaccination, authors suggested.

TCRdb processed the RT-PCR reads anew with MiXCR; each CDR3 protein has one entry. This sample has roughly 570,000 distinct CDR3 sequences, with 10% to 15% found just once. The chain carries TRBV14 and TRBJ2-7; D not certain. This receptor was obtained from a man aged 45-60 years who received an inactivated influenza vaccine. The source was PBMCs from blood, collected more than 35 days after vaccination. This chain's CDR3 is CASSQDLGRSYEQYF. As DNA, the CDR3 is TGTGCCAGCAGCCAAGATCTTGGCAGATCCTACGAGCAGTACTTC.